One sample yielded the 25 T cell receptor beta chains listed below, sequenced in a study of blood T cell repertoires in COVID-19. Measured with immunoSEQ multiplex PCR; TCRdb has only the in-frame clones, and not every one. The sample lists around 320,000 clones; about 91% were seen once. Material: peripheral blood. The receptors originated from a woman under 40 who had recovered from COVID-19.

The V gene is TRBV24-1, the J gene TRBJ2-6; maybe TRBD1 (5 bases). Germline V CDR1 and CDR2: KGHDR, SFDVKD. The V and J ends lost 6 bases and 4 bases respectively, with 9 bases between them. The CDR3 totals 14 residues. The CDR3 region is CATSSRAGANVLTF. The CDR3 region has the DNA TGTGCCACCAGTAGCAGGGCCGGGGCCAACGTCCTGACTTTC.

The chain carries TRBV5-1 and TRBJ1-5, with D uncertain. CDR1 is SGHRS, CDR2 YFSETQ, per germline. The CDR3 loop spans 15 amino acids. The V and J ends lost 0 bases and 0 bases respectively, with 7 bases between them. The DNA of the CDR3 is TGCGCCAGCAGCTTGGGCGACTATAGCAATCAGCCCCAGCATTTT. Its protein is CASSLGDYSNQPQHF. Full variable domain (rest looked up from reference TRBV5-1 and TRBJ1-5): KAGVTQTPRYLIKTRGQQVTLSCSPISGHRSVSWYQQTPGQGLQFLFEYFSETQRNKGNFPGRFSGRQFSNSRSEMNVSTLELGDSALYLCASSLGDYSNQPQHFGDGTRLSIL.

The chain is built from TRBV19 and TRBJ2-6, with TRBD2 identical over 9 bases. The CDR3 covers 17 residues. CDR1 and CDR2 from the germline V gene are LNHDA and SQIVND (reference sequence). V shed 8 bases and J 2 bases; nucleotides not matched to a gene: 10. CDR3 amino acids: CASSSGRGGPGANVLTF. The CDR3 DNA is TGTGCCAGTTCCTCCGGGCGGGGGGGCCCTGGGGCCAACGTCCTGACTTTC.

The gene calls are TRBV28 and TRBJ1-1; 9 nucleotides line up with TRBD1. Per germline, CDR1 MDHEN and CDR2 SYDVKM. The junction had 15 bases not matched to a gene; V was cut back by 6 bases and J by 4 bases. The CDR3 totals 17 residues. The CDR3 loop is CASSPTDRGRGSTEAFF. As DNA, the CDR3 is TGTGCCAGCAGCCCAACCGACAGGGGGAGGGGGAGCACTGAAGCTTTCTTT.

V and J are TRBV9 and TRBJ1-4; D gene uncertain. Trimming pared 3 bases from V and 3 bases from J, leaving 12 bases between. CDR3 length equals 15 residues. Germline V gene data show CDR1 as SGDLS and CDR2 as YYNGEE. The CDR3 spells CASSANIFANEKLFF. CDR3 coding DNA: TGTGCCAGCAGCGCAAACATATTTGCTAATGAAAAACTGTTTTTT.

This clone was seen a handful of times. This CDR3 reads CASTPWGGNSPLHF. CDR3 sequence (DNA): TGTGCCAGCACCCCCTGGGGGGGAAATTCACCCCTCCACTTT. This rearrangement joins TRBV27 to TRBJ1-6, with D perhaps TRBD1 (5 bases). CDR1 MNHEY and CDR2 SMNVEV come from the germline V gene (reference sequence). V dropped 7 bases and J dropped 7 bases, with 14 bases sitting between them. The CDR3 is 14 residues long.

The chain employs TRBV11-3 and TRBJ2-2, with D hard to call. The ends were cut back, 4 bases at V and 7 bases at J, with 10 bases in the middle. This CDR3 has 13 amino acids. Per germline, CDR1 SGHNT and CDR2 YENEEA. The CDR3 spells CASSSPRNGELFF. The DNA of the CDR3 is TGTGCCAGCAGCTCCCCCAGGAACGGGGAGCTGTTTTTT.

This chain connects TRBV5-4 to TRBJ1-4, with 7 bases that match TRBD1. Germline CDR1 SGHNT, CDR2 YYREEE (reference sequence). The CDR3 contains 17 residues. Trimming at V came to 4 bases and at J to 4 bases, leaving 13 bases not matched to a gene. The CDR3 sequence: CASSRRLGTESNEKLFF. CDR3 DNA sequence: TGTGCCAGCAGCAGAAGGTTGGGGACAGAGAGTAATGAAAAACTGTTTTTT.

V gene TRBV6-1 combines with J gene TRBJ1-3; D might be TRBD1 (5 bases). V was trimmed by 3 bases and J by 5 bases, leaving 20 bases between them. The germline V gene encodes CDR1 MNHNS and CDR2 SASEGT. There are 17 residues in the CDR3. CDR3 DNA sequence: TGTGCCAGCAGTGATAGTATCCGGGGGGGGAACCGAAACACCATATATTTT. Translating it yields CASSDSIRGGNRNTIYF.

This sequence joins TRBV5-3 and TRBJ2-3; D may be TRBD1 (5 bases). TRBV5-3 is treated as an ORF (open reading frame) with a function not yet certain. The V and J ends lost 5 bases and 6 bases respectively, with 13 bases between them. The CDR3 loop spans 13 amino acids. CDR3 sequence reads: CARRDGAGDTQYF. Here the CDR3 DNA reads TGTGCCAGAAGGGATGGGGCCGGGGATACGCAGTATTTT.

The chain couples TRBV7-2 to TRBJ2-1; TRBD2 agrees at 10 bases. With 6 bases clipped from V and 7 bases from J, the junction kept 9 bases outside the gene matches. The CDR3 consists of 15 residues. Looked up from germline, CDR1 is SGHTA and CDR2 is FQGNSA. CDR3 sequence: CASRGLAGVGNEQFF. The DNA for the CDR3 is TGTGCCAGCAGAGGTCTAGCGGGGGTAGGAAATGAGCAGTTCTTC.

The chain is built from TRBV20-1 and TRBJ2-1; a possible D gene is TRBD1 (6 bases). This CDR3 has 15 amino acids. The V and J ends lost 3 bases and 4 bases respectively, with 16 bases between them. Germline loops: CDR1 DFQATT, CDR2 SNEGSKA (reference sequence). The CDR3 region is CSASLGRGFYNEQFF. The CDR3, as DNA: TGCAGTGCTAGTCTCGGCAGGGGTTTTTACAATGAGCAGTTCTTC.

This clone was seen once. The rearrangement links TRBV4-1 to TRBJ2-5; TRBD2 aligns across 12 bases. Germline CDR1 MGHRA, CDR2 YSYEKL. There are 15 residues in the CDR3. Unmatched junction bases numbered 3, after V lost 6 bases and J lost 1 base. The CDR3 nucleotides read TGCGCCAGCAGGACTAGCGGGAGACCCCAAGAGACCCAGTACTTC. This codes for CASRTSGRPQETQYF.

Details on this clone: The sample carries other DNA sequences with the same CDR3. The V call is TRBV18, the J call TRBJ1-3; D gene uncertain. The CDR3 has 13 residues. The ends were cut back, 6 bases at V and 0 bases at J, with 6 bases in the middle. Germline V gives CDR1 KGHSH, CDR2 LQKENI. Here the CDR3 reads CASSPSSGNTIYF. The CDR3 DNA reads as TGTGCCAGCTCCCCGAGCTCTGGAAACACCATATATTTT. The full variable domain, with the rest looked up from reference TRBV18 and TRBJ1-3, is NAGVMQNPRHLVRRRGQEARLRCSPMKGHSHVYWYRQLPEEGLKFMVYLQKENIIDESGMPKERFSAEFPKEGPSILRIQQVVRGDSAAYFCASSPSSGNTIYFGEGSWLTVV.

The rearrangement uses TRBV4-2 and TRBJ2-1, with D possibly being TRBD1 (5 bases). The germline V and J ends were trimmed by 0 bases and 2 bases, with 11 bases remaining between them. Germline V gene lookup returns CDR1 LGHNA and CDR2 YNFKEQ. The CDR3 is made up of 16 amino acids. The CDR3 DNA follows: TGTGCCAGCAGCCAAGATCCAGGGAAGCCCTACAATGAGCAGTTCTTC. Encoded protein: CASSQDPGKPYNEQFF.

This clone appeared a few times. J is TRBJ1-2 and V is TRBV20-1; 7 bases line up with TRBD1. J was trimmed by 7 bases and V by 3 bases; bases with no gene match: 2. This CDR3 has 11 amino acids. CDR1 is DFQATT, CDR2 SNEGSKA, per germline (reference sequence). The CDR3 here is CSARGTAGYTF. DNA for the CDR3: TGCAGTGCTAGGGGGACAGCTGGCTACACCTTC.

This clone was picked up a small number of times. V and J are TRBV24-1 and TRBJ1-6; 12 nucleotides line up with TRBD1. Germline V gene sequence: CDR1 KGHDR, CDR2 SFDVKD. V gave up 7 bases and J gave up 10 bases; unmatched junction bases: 1. The CDR3 length is 13 residues. This CDR3 reads CATRGQGASPLHF. Here the CDR3 DNA reads TGTGCCACCAGGGGACAGGGGGCCTCACCCCTCCACTTT.

The CDR3 bases are TGCAGCGTTGCCAGGGGGTATGGTGAGCAGTTCTTC. Translated, it gives CSVARGYGEQFF. This chain joins TRBV29-1 and TRBJ2-1; 7 bases fit TRBD1. Germline V gene lookup returns CDR1 SQVTM and CDR2 ANQGSEA. The CDR3 length is 12 residues. After removal of 4 bases from V and 9 bases from J, the junction contained 6 bases not matched to a gene.

The genes are TRBV28 and TRBJ2-3; 9 bases are shared with TRBD1. Losses at the gene ends were 5 bases for V and 3 bases for J; bases not matched to a gene: 9. The CDR3 contains 16 residues. CDR1 is MDHEN and CDR2 is SYDVKM in the germline V gene. CDR3 nucleotide sequence: TGTGCCAGCAGTACTCCGGGACAGGGAATTACAGATACGCAGTATTTT. This translates into CASSTPGQGITDTQYF.

The rearrangement links TRBV6-2 or TRBV6-3 to TRBJ1-5; D is possibly TRBD1 (5 bases). In germline, CDR1 is MNHEY, CDR2 SVGEGT. Trimming took 3 bases from V and 15 from J, leaving 18 bases between them. The CDR3 covers 13 residues. CDR3 amino acids: CASSYYPTDERHF. CDR3 bases: TGTGCCAGCAGTTATTACCCGACAGACGAGAGGCATTTT.

This clone was observed a few times. This chain uses TRBV15 with TRBJ2-2; D remains ambiguous. Between the trimmed V and J ends, which lost 4 bases and 6 bases, there was a span of 9 bases. In germline, CDR1 is LNHNV, CDR2 YYDKDF (reference sequence). This CDR3 spans 13 amino acids. For the CDR3, the DNA is TGTGCCACCAGCAAGGCGGTATCCGGGGAGCTGTTTTTT. Its protein product is CATSKAVSGELFF.

V usage is TRBV28 and J usage is TRBJ1-2; tentative D call: TRBD1 (5 bases). The V end lost 7 bases, the J end lost 0 bases, and 18 bases lay between the germline ends. CDR1 and CDR2 (germline): MDHEN, SYDVKM. The CDR3 length is 16 residues. The CDR3 loop is CASNPPGLSPNYGYTF. For the CDR3, the DNA is TGTGCCAGCAACCCGCCAGGGTTAAGCCCTAACTATGGCTACACCTTC.

This clone was recorded a few times. The V gene is TRBV6-1, the J gene TRBJ1-5; D might be TRBD1 (6 bases). Germline CDR1 is MNHNS and CDR2 is SASEGT. The CDR3 runs to 16 residues. V was trimmed by 3 bases and J by 7 bases, leaving 19 bases between them. The CDR3 spells CASSDFSGGGGQPQHF. CDR3 sequence (DNA): TGTGCCAGCAGTGATTTCTCGGGGGGCGGTGGGCAGCCCCAGCATTTT.

The chain uses TRBV5-1 and TRBJ1-4; TRBD1 matches 8 bases. Germline V lookup: CDR1 SGHRS, CDR2 YFSETQ. The V gene end was trimmed by 1 base and the J gene end by 7 bases; junction bases not matched to a gene: 12. The CDR3 has 17 amino acids. The CDR3 region has the DNA TGCGCCAGCAGCTTGAGCTCCGGTGACAGGGGCGGTGAAAAACTGTTTTTT. As protein: CASSLSSGDRGGEKLFF.

The V call is TRBV2, the J call TRBJ2-5; TRBD1 agrees at 10 bases. Germline V CDR1 and CDR2: SNHLY, FYNNEI. The CDR3 covers 16 residues. The J segment lost 4 bases and the V segment lost 1 base, leaving 6 bases of the junction unmatched. The CDR3 DNA reads TGTGCCAGCAGTGAAGAGGGGACAGGGGTCGGAGAGACCCAGTACTTC. It is translated as CASSEEGTGVGETQYF.